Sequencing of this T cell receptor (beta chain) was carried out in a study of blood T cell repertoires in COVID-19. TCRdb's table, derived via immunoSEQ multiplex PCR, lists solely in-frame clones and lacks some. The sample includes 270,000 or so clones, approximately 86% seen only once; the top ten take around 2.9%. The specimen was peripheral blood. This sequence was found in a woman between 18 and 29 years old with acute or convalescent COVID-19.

CDR3 bases: TGTGCCAGTTTAAGATCCCGGGGACTAGCGGACTACAATGAGCAGTTCTTC. Translated, it gives CASLRSRGLADYNEQFF. The chain couples TRBV19 to TRBJ2-1, with 11 positions matching TRBD2. There are 17 residues in the CDR3. Germline V CDR1 and CDR2: LNHDA, SQIVND (reference sequence). V dropped 8 bases and J dropped 3; count of bases not matched to a gene: 12.